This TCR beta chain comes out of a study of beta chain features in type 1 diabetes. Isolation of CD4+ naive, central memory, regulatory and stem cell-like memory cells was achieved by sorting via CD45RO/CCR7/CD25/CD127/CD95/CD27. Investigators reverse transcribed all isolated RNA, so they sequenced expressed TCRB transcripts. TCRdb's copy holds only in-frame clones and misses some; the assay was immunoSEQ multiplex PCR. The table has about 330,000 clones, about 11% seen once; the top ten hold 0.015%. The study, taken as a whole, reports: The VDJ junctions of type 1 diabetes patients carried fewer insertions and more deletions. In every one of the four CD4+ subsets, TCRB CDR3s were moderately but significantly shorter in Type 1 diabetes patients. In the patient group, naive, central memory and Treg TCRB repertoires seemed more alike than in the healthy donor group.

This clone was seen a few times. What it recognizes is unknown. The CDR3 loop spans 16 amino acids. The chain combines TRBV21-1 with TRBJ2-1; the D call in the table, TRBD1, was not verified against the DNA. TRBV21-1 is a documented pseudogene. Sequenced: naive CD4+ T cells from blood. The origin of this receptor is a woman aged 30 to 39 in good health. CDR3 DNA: TGTGCCAGCAGCAAAGCCAAGGCTGGACAGGGGCCTGAGCAGTTCTTC. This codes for CASSKAKAGQGPEQFF.